This passage covers 24 T cell receptor beta chains from one sample sequenced in a study of blood T cell repertoires in COVID-19. Only in-frame clones appear in the TCRdb table, and some are missing; sequencing was by immunoSEQ multiplex PCR. This table has 300,000 to 450,000 clones, over 75% appearing once. What was sequenced was peripheral blood. The receptors shown here come from a woman in her 30s with COVID-19, enrolled during active disease.

The V and J genes are TRBV7-3 and TRBJ2-2; possible D gene TRBD1, 5 bases. There are 17 residues in the CDR3. CDR1 and CDR2 (germline): SGHTA, FQGTGA. The germline V and J ends were trimmed by 2 bases and 2 bases, with 15 bases remaining between them. In nucleotides, the CDR3 is TGTGCCAGCAGCTTATCTCTGGGGCCCGTAAACACCGGGGAGCTGTTTTTT. This codes for CASSLSLGPVNTGELFF. Together with reference TRBV7-3 and TRBJ2-2, the CDR3 gives the full variable domain: GAGVSQTPSNKVTEKGKYVELRCDPISGHTALYWYRQSLGQGPEFLIYFQGTGAADDSGLPNDRFFAVRPEGSVSTLKIQRTERGDSAVYLCASSLSLGPVNTGELFFGEGSRLTVL.

The V and J genes are TRBV2 and TRBJ1-1; TRBD1 matches 9 bases. Germline V CDR1 and CDR2: SNHLY, FYNNEI. The CDR3 has 12 residues. V dropped 10 bases and J dropped 6; count of bases not matched to a gene: 6. This CDR3 reads CAIRDRAPEAFF. CDR3 DNA sequence: TGTGCCATCCGGGACAGGGCCCCTGAAGCTTTCTTT.

V gene TRBV11-2 combines with J gene TRBJ2-1; a possible D gene is TRBD2 (6 bases). This CDR3 comprises 12 residues. V gave up 5 bases and J gave up 4 bases, with 6 bases separating them. Looked up from germline, CDR1 is SGHAT and CDR2 is FQNNGV. The DNA of the CDR3 is TGTGCCAGCAGCGGGGGGTACAATGAGCAGTTCTTC. Its translation is CASSGGYNEQFF.

J is TRBJ2-1 and V is TRBV24-1; the match to TRBD2 covers 9 bases. V was pared by 0 bases and J by 6 bases, with 5 bases of the junction left unmatched. Germline values: CDR1 KGHDR, CDR2 SFDVKD. The CDR3 totals 16 residues. The CDR3 region has the DNA TGTGCCACCAGTGATTTGGGCGGGAGGGCCGGCAATGAGCAGTTCTTC. This gives the protein CATSDLGGRAGNEQFF.

Of note for this clone: The same CDR3 can be traced to other DNA sequences in this sample. The chain has TRBV2 and TRBJ2-5; the D is unclear. The CDR3 consists of 11 residues. Trimming shortened V by 9 bases and J by 3 bases, and 8 bases separated the two germline ends. The V gene's germline CDR1 is SNHLY and CDR2 FYNNEI. The CDR3 protein is CASKGEETQYF. The CDR3 DNA reads as TGTGCCAGTAAAGGAGAAGAGACCCAGTACTTC. Together with reference TRBV2 and TRBJ2-5, the CDR3 gives the full variable domain: EPEVTQTPSHQVTQMGQEVILRCVPISNHLYFYWYRQILGQKVEFLVSFYNNEISEKSEIFDDQFSVERPDGSNFTLKIRSTKLEDSAMYFCASKGEETQYFGPGTRLLVL.

V gene TRBV7-8 combines with J gene TRBJ1-1; tentative D call: TRBD1 (5 bases). Trimming pared 5 bases from V and 3 bases from J, leaving 10 bases between. The CDR3 runs 13 residues. Germline V CDR1 and CDR2: SGHVS, FQNEAQ. This chain's CDR3 is CASSLTGYTEAFF. DNA for the CDR3: TGTGCCAGCAGCCTTACAGGATACACTGAAGCTTTCTTT.

V and J are TRBV19 and TRBJ2-5; D is perhaps TRBD1 (6 bases). Germline CDR1 is LNHDA and CDR2 is SQIVND (reference sequence). The CDR3 contains 14 residues. V was shortened by 7 bases and J by 0 bases, with 12 bases between the two germline ends. Here the CDR3 reads CASTRGHHQETQYF. As DNA, the CDR3 is TGTGCCAGTACCCGGGGACATCACCAAGAGACCCAGTACTTC.

The J gene is TRBJ1-2, the V gene TRBV20-1; D remains ambiguous. The CDR3 has 11 amino acids. V lost 7 bases and J lost 4, with 10 bases in between. Germline assignment: CDR1 DFQATT and CDR2 SNEGSKA (reference sequence). CDR3 residues: CSGGGSYGYTF. The CDR3 nucleotides read TGCAGTGGGGGTGGGAGCTATGGCTACACCTTC.

The chain recombines TRBV7-9 with TRBJ2-1; D is uncertain. The V and J ends lost 4 bases and 5 bases respectively, with 12 bases between them. The germline CDR1 and CDR2 sequences are SEHNR and FQNEAQ (reference sequence). This CDR3 comprises 14 residues. CDR3 nucleotide sequence: TGTGCCAGCAGCTCTGGTGAGGCGGACAATGAGCAGTTCTTC. This codes for CASSSGEADNEQFF.

The V gene is TRBV6-5, the J gene TRBJ1-2; 8 bases fit TRBD1. Germline CDR1 and CDR2: MNHEY and SVGAGI. The CDR3 is 12 amino acids. The V gene end was trimmed by 6 bases and the J gene end by 7 bases; junction bases not matched to a gene: 4. As DNA, the CDR3 is TGTGCCAGCAGGGACAGGGTCGTTGGCTACACCTTC. It specifies CASRDRVVGYTF.

As DNA, the CDR3 is TGTGCCAGCTTGACAGGGGGCGCGGGCGAAAAACTGTTTTTT. It translates to CASLTGGAGEKLFF. The V and J genes are TRBV2 and TRBJ1-4; 10 bases are a match to TRBD1. V was clipped by 8 bases and J by 8 bases; unmatched bases: 8. The CDR3 is made up of 14 amino acids. Germline V lookup: CDR1 SNHLY, CDR2 FYNNEI.

The gene calls are TRBV19 and TRBJ2-5; tentatively, D is TRBD2 (6 bases). CDR3 length: 14 residues. V lost 1 base to trimming and J lost 5 bases, with 11 bases between them. Germline V gene sequence: CDR1 LNHDA, CDR2 SQIVND (reference sequence). CDR3 region: CASSIAGEAETQYF. The CDR3 DNA sequence: TGTGCCAGTAGTATAGCCGGGGAGGCGGAGACCCAGTACTTC.

The gene calls are TRBV19 and TRBJ2-5; 9 bases fit TRBD1. Looked up from germline, CDR1 is LNHDA and CDR2 is SQIVND (reference sequence). Trimming cost V 9 bases and J 4 bases; bases outside gene matches: 3. This CDR3 is built from 12 residues. The CDR3 loop is CASTGGGETQYF. Written as DNA, the CDR3 is TGTGCCAGCACAGGGGGCGGAGAGACCCAGTACTTC.

The chain joins TRBV30 to TRBJ2-7; D might be TRBD2 (6 bases). The germline CDR1 and CDR2 sequences are GTSNPN and SVGIG (reference sequence). Trimming pared 2 bases from V and 6 bases from J, leaving 14 bases between. The CDR3 spans 13 residues. The CDR3 loop is CAWSRRLASEQYF. The CDR3 region has the DNA TGTGCCTGGAGTCGTAGGCTAGCGAGCGAGCAGTACTTC. Variable domain in full (rest from reference TRBV30 and TRBJ2-7): SQTIHQWPATLVQPVGSPLSLECTVEGTSNPNLYWYRQAAGRGLQLLFYSVGIGQISSEVPQNLSASRPQDRQFILSSKKLLLSDSGFYLCAWSRRLASEQYFGPGTRLTVT.

The chain recombines TRBV2 with TRBJ1-1; 11 bases are a match to TRBD1. The V and J ends lost 8 bases and 4 bases, in that order; junction bases with no gene match: 15. The CDR3 extends over 17 amino acids. Per germline, CDR1 SNHLY and CDR2 FYNNEI. The CDR3 reads CASLGTGGRTRGTEAFF. CDR3 DNA: TGTGCCAGCTTAGGGACAGGGGGTAGAACGCGTGGCACTGAAGCTTTCTTT.

The rearrangement links TRBV30 to TRBJ1-6; D not resolved. Trimming removed 3 bases at V and 7 bases at J, with 10 bases between. The germline CDR1 and CDR2 sequences are GTSNPN and SVGIG (reference sequence). The CDR3 is made up of 13 amino acids. The CDR3 nucleotides are TGTGCCTGGAGGGACTCACTGAATTCACCCCTCCACTTT. Amino acid sequence: CAWRDSLNSPLHF.

J is TRBJ1-1 and V is TRBV30; D call uncertain. In germline, CDR1 is GTSNPN, CDR2 SVGIG (reference sequence). The CDR3 runs 13 residues. V gave up 8 bases and J gave up 0 bases, with 13 bases separating them. Here the CDR3 DNA reads TGTGCCGGAGGGAGGATTCTGAACACTGAAGCTTTCTTT. Protein: CAGGRILNTEAFF.

This clone has just one count. This chain connects TRBV6-2 or TRBV6-3 to TRBJ2-1; 9 bases are shared with TRBD2. Trimming cost V 2 bases and J 3 bases; bases outside gene matches: 5. The CDR3 spans 16 residues. The germline CDR1 and CDR2 sequences are MNHEY and SVGEGT. This chain's CDR3 is CASSYGGLALYNEQFF. The CDR3 DNA reads as TGTGCCAGCAGTTACGGGGGACTAGCCCTCTACAATGAGCAGTTCTTC.

The chain is built from TRBV18 and TRBJ2-5; 10 bases are a match to TRBD1. Germline V gene data show CDR1 as KGHSH and CDR2 as LQKENI. The CDR3 sequence is 15 residues long. V lost 3 bases and J lost 2; bases outside the gene matches: 3. CDR3 protein: CASSPGTGVQETQYF. CDR3 in DNA: TGTGCCAGCTCACCTGGGACAGGGGTGCAAGAGACCCAGTACTTC.

The chain has TRBV23-1 and TRBJ1-5; 8 nucleotides align to TRBD1. TRBV23-1 is an open reading frame whose function is uncertain. The CDR3 is 16 amino acids. Losses at the gene ends were 2 bases for V and 5 bases for J; bases not matched to a gene: 8. Here the CDR3 DNA reads TGCGCCAGCAGTCAAACCCCAGGGGGCGCGGATCAGCCCCAGCATTTT. Amino acids: CASSQTPGGADQPQHF.

A single count supports this clone. The gene calls are TRBV19 and TRBJ1-5; 9 bases map to TRBD1. Trimming at V came to 2 bases and at J to 7 bases, leaving 3 bases not matched to a gene. The CDR3 contains 14 residues. CDR1 LNHDA and CDR2 SQIVND come from the germline V gene (reference sequence). The CDR3 DNA follows: TGTGCCAGTAGTATAACGGACAGGGGACAGCCCCAGCATTTT. Translated, it gives CASSITDRGQPQHF.

The genes are TRBV3-1 (or the pseudogene TRBV3-2) and TRBJ1-2; D remains ambiguous. V was trimmed by 1 base and J by 8 bases, leaving 17 bases between them. CDR1 and CDR2 (germline): LGHDT, YNNKEL (reference sequence). This CDR3 region has 15 residues. CDR3 sequence: CASSQVPPGSDGYTF. The CDR3 DNA reads TGTGCCAGCAGCCAAGTCCCCCCGGGTAGCGACGGCTACACCTTC.

This rearrangement joins TRBV5-1 to TRBJ2-3, with 7 positions matching TRBD2. This CDR3 comprises 16 residues. Trimming cost V 0 bases and J 2 bases; bases outside gene matches: 6. Per the germline V gene, CDR1 is SGHRS and CDR2 is YFSETQ. CDR3 sequence (DNA): TGCGCCAGCAGCTTGGAGGCTAGCGGATCCACAGATACGCAGTATTTT. This encodes CASSLEASGSTDTQYF.

The CDR3 nucleotides read TGTGCCAGCAGTGTGCCTGGGGCTAACACCGGGGAGCTGTTTTTT. It encodes CASSVPGANTGELFF. This sequence joins TRBV25-1 and TRBJ2-2; perhaps TRBD1 as D (5 bases). This CDR3 contains 15 residues. V lost 4 bases and J lost 2, with 11 bases in between. The germline V gene encodes CDR1 MGHDK and CDR2 SYGVNS.